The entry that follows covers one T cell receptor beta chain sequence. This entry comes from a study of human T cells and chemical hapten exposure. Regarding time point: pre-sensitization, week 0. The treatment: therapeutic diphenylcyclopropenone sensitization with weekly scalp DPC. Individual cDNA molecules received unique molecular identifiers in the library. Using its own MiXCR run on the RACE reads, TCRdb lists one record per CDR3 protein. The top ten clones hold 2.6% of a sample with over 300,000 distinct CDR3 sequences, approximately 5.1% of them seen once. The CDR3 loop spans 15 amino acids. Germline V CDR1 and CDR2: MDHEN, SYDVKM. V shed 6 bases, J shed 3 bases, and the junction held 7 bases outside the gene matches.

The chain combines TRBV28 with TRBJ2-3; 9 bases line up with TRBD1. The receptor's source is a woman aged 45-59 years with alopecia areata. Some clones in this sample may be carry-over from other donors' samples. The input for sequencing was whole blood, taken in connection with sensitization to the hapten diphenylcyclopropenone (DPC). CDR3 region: CASREQGARTDTQYF. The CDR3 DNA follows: TGTGCCAGCAGGGAACAGGGGGCACGTACAGATACGCAGTATTTT.